This TCR beta chain was captured by sequencing in a study of OX40 agonist ivuxolimab in advanced cancers. From germline, CDR1 is SGHTS and CDR2 YDEGEE. V was cut by 4 bases and J by 0 bases, with 9 bases left in between. The CDR3 has 14 amino acids. TCRdb's copy holds only in-frame clones and misses some; the assay was immunoSEQ multiplex PCR. The sample shows some 100,000 clones, just over 85% of them seen only once. This clone was observed once. The rearrangement links TRBV5-8 to TRBJ2-3; maybe TRBD1 (5 bases). The sequencing here drew on CD4+ or CD8+ T cells sorted from blood, taken in a trial of the OX40 agonist ivuxolimab. The receptor was derived from an adult with an advanced solid tumor such as melanoma, head and neck, liver or kidney cancer. CDR3 loop: CASSQGISTDTQYF. Here the CDR3 DNA reads TGTGCCAGCAGCCAGGGAATAAGCACAGATACGCAGTATTTT.